What follows describes a single TCR beta chain. Its antigen is still unknown. Using immunoSEQ multiplex PCR, the repertoire was profiled, and TCRdb retains in-frame clones only, with some absent. The sample has tens of thousands of clones, 80% to 90% seen once. Looked up from germline, CDR1 is GTSNPN and CDR2 is SVGIG (reference sequence). There are 16 residues in the CDR3. The V end was cut by 3 bases, the J end by 1 base, with 17 bases between. This sample is part of a study of T cells in localized non-small cell lung cancer. Study-level findings and limits: Heterogeneity within the tumor remains possible, as just one region underwent sequencing.

The clonotype comes from a female donor aged 60 or older with stage I lung adenocarcinoma. V and J are TRBV30 and TRBJ2-3; tentative D call: TRBD2 (7 bases). This material consisted of peripheral blood, taken before any cancer treatment. The CDR3 is CAWRARGGRGTDTQYF. The CDR3 DNA sequence: TGTGCCTGGAGGGCCAGGGGCGGGAGAGGCACAGATACGCAGTATTTT. Full variable domain (outside the CDR3, taken from reference TRBV30 and TRBJ2-3): SQTIHQWPATLVQPVGSPLSLECTVEGTSNPNLYWYRQAAGRGLQLLFYSVGIGQISSEVPQNLSASRPQDRQFILSSKKLLLSDSGFYLCAWRARGGRGTDTQYFGPGTRLTVL.